The 10 T cell receptor beta chains below come from one sample, sequenced in a study of chemoradiotherapy in HPV16-positive cancers (dated 2022 in TCRdb). Libraries were built with the immunoSEQ multiplex PCR assay. In TCRdb, the immuneACCESS table is reduced to in-frame sequences with V and J assigned. These tables do not hold every clone; where another copy was compared, an unresolved V gene accounts for under half, and the others remain unexplained. The sample table contains roughly 16,000 clones; only one count was recorded for 90% to 95% of them. The ten largest clones add up to 14% of the sample. The sequenced sample was blood, obtained from a patient who underwent chemoradiotherapy. Every receptor here comes from a human donor with HPV-associated anogenital cancer.

The J gene is TRBJ1-2, the V gene TRBV18; no clear D. With 6 bases removed from V and 6 bases from J, the gap between germline ends came to 11 bases. Per germline, CDR1 KGHSH and CDR2 LQKENI. The CDR3 spans 12 residues. This CDR3 is CASSRLVDGYTF. The CDR3 coding sequence is TGTGCCAGCTCGCGTTTAGTGGATGGCTACACCTTC.

The chain joins TRBV7-3 to TRBJ2-6; D ambiguous. The CDR3 totals 16 residues. V was shortened by 1 base and J by 0 bases, with 7 bases between the two germline ends. The germline V gene encodes CDR1 SGHTA and CDR2 FQGTGA. CDR3 region: CASSLNVGSGANVLTF. The CDR3 DNA sequence: TGTGCCAGCAGCTTAAACGTCGGCTCTGGGGCCAACGTCCTGACTTTC. The entire variable domain, with the rest obtained from reference TRBV7-3 and TRBJ2-6, is as follows: GAGVSQTPSNKVTEKGKYVELRCDPISGHTALYWYRQSLGQGPEFLIYFQGTGAADDSGLPNDRFFAVRPEGSVSTLKIQRTERGDSAVYLCASSLNVGSGANVLTFGAGSRLTVL.

The chain's CDR3 is CASSLRPSGTEAFF. The CDR3 DNA reads as TGTGCCAGCAGCCTACGACCCTCTGGGACTGAAGCTTTCTTT. The chain combines TRBV14 with TRBJ1-1; D is unresolved. The CDR3 loop spans 14 amino acids. V was pared by 4 bases and J by 5 bases, with 14 bases between. Germline CDR1 SGHDN, CDR2 FVKESK.

The V call is TRBV5-1, the J call TRBJ2-3; no clear D. Germline V CDR1 and CDR2: SGHRS, YFSETQ. This CDR3 has 14 residues. V was clipped by 0 bases and J by 0 bases, with 5 bases between them. CDR3: CASSLESSTDTQYF. In nucleotides, the CDR3 is TGCGCCAGCAGCTTGGAGTCGAGCACAGATACGCAGTATTTT.

V usage is TRBV5-6 and J usage is TRBJ1-2; D not resolved. The length of the CDR3 is 15 residues. Trimming shortened V by 1 base and J by 2 bases, and 12 bases separated the two germline ends. In germline, CDR1 is SGHDT, CDR2 YYEEEE. CDR3: CASSLYSVSNYGYTF. DNA for the CDR3: TGTGCCAGCAGCTTGTATAGCGTTTCCAACTATGGCTACACCTTC.

This clone has only one observation. CDR3 sequence reads: CASSLTPAQTYEQYV. The CDR3 DNA reads TGTGCCAGCAGCCTGACTCCAGCGCAAACCTACGAGCAGTACGTC. The gene calls are TRBV11-2 and TRBJ2-7; D gene ambiguous. The V gene's germline CDR1 is SGHAT and CDR2 FQNNGV. CDR3 length: 15 amino acids. V was cut by 5 bases and J by 2 bases, with 16 bases left in between.

This sequence joins TRBV7-9 and TRBJ1-1; D not resolved. V lost 0 bases, J lost 1 base, and 9 bases lay in between. Germline-derived CDR1 and CDR2 are SEHNR and FQNEAQ (reference sequence). CDR3 length: 15 amino acids. CDR3 coding DNA: TGTGCCAGCAGCTTAGCGCTGGCTGCGAACACTGAAGCTTTCTTT. It codes for CASSLALAANTEAFF.

The chain is built from TRBV10-3 and TRBJ2-3; 9 nucleotides align to TRBD2. Germline V gene sequence: CDR1 ENHRY, CDR2 SYGVKD. J was trimmed by 0 bases and V by 5 bases; bases with no gene match: 6. The length of the CDR3 is 16 residues. CDR3 amino acids: CAISPQAGGSTDTQYF. Written as DNA, the CDR3 is TGTGCCATCAGTCCCCAAGCGGGGGGAAGCACAGATACGCAGTATTTT.

This clone was seen just once. Written as DNA, the CDR3 is TGTGCCAGCCCCCTGACGGGATCCACTGAAGCTTTCTTT. As protein: CASPLTGSTEAFF. This chain joins TRBV2 and TRBJ1-1; D not certain. The germline CDR1 and CDR2 sequences are SNHLY and FYNNEI. The CDR3 runs 13 residues. V shed 8 bases and J shed 4 bases, with 14 bases lying between them. Full variable domain (outside the CDR3, taken from reference TRBV2 and TRBJ1-1): EPEVTQTPSHQVTQMGQEVILRCVPISNHLYFYWYRQILGQKVEFLVSFYNNEISEKSEIFDDQFSVERPDGSNFTLKIRSTKLEDSAMYFCASPLTGSTEAFFGQGTRLTVV.

The chain recombines TRBV5-8 with TRBJ2-1; 11 bases match TRBD1. Germline trimming cut 4 bases from V and 0 bases from J; bases unmatched to any gene: 15. Looked up from germline, CDR1 is SGHTS and CDR2 is YDEGEE. This CDR3 is built from 20 residues. The CDR3 DNA follows: TGTGCCAGCAGCCCTCCCCCAACGGACAGGGGGCTTCACTCCTACAATGAGCAGTTCTTC. Translation: CASSPPPTDRGLHSYNEQFF.